The clone carrying this TCR beta chain came up many times. Its specificity is unknown. These data belong to a study of T cells after yellow fever vaccination. As for the study in general: Fractions containing few cells were prepared with SMART-Seq v4 Ultra Low Input.

Study observations and caveats: Booster sampling recovered most clones from primary vaccination (approximately 96% CD4, roughly 88% CD8).

CDR3 length equals 18 residues. Trimming left V 6 bases short and J 0 bases short, with 21 bases between. Germline V gives CDR1 MNHEY, CDR2 SMNVEV (reference sequence). It was through 5'RACE template switching that TCR cDNA was made, with a universal primer site and UMIs added. Each CDR3 protein gets one entry after TCRdb re-called the 5' RACE reads with MiXCR. The sample includes about 320,000 distinct CDR3 sequences, approximately 4% of them seen just once. The specimen comprised PBMCs, sampled 15 days after the yellow fever booster vaccination. The rearrangement joins TRBV27 to TRBJ2-1; D is undetermined. The TCR comes from a man aged 18 to 30 who received the YFV17D yellow fever vaccine. DNA for the CDR3: TGTGCCAGCAGACCTCGCCCTACTCGACCCGGCTCCTACAATGAGCAGTTCTTC. Protein product: CASRPRPTRPGSYNEQFF.